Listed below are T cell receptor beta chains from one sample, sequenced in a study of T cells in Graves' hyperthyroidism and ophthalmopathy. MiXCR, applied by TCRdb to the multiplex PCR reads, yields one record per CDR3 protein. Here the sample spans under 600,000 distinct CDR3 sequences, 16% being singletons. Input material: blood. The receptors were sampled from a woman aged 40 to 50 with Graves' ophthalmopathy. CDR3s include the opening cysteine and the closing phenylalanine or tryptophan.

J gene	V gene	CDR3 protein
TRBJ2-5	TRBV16	CASSRGLAGAGGETQYF
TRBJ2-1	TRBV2	CASGAPGGSYNEQFF
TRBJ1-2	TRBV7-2	CASSLDGGPYGYTF
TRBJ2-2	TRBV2	CASRSGPINTGELFF
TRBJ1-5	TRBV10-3	CAIGASTDNQPQHF
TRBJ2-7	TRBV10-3	CAISDPGTSGYEQYF
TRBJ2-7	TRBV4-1	CASSQDSGTGYEQYF
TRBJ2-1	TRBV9	CASSVGLAGYNEQFF
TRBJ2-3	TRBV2	CASRTQPSTDTQYF
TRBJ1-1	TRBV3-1	CASLFYTEAFF
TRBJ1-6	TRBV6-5	CASSYADNSPLHF
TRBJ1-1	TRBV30	CAWADRDWSEAFF
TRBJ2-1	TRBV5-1	CASSPGQADYNEQFF
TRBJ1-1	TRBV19	CASSRRNTEAFF
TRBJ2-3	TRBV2	CASKGLAGGTDTQYF
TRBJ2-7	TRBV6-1	CASSEEDRSEQYF
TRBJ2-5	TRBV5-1	CASRFSAGGGQETQYF
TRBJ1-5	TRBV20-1	CSGLEGDNQPQHF